This T cell receptor beta chain is drawn from a study of cytomegalovirus exposure and HLA in healthy donors. It was healthy bone marrow donors who served as donors. Germline V gives CDR1 SGHAT, CDR2 FQNNGV. This CDR3 contains 13 residues. Trimming pared 3 bases from V and 5 bases from J, leaving 8 bases between. Regarding the study as a whole: A missense variant in DCLRE1C was later tied to TCR beta V- and J-gene trimming.

The PCR ran on 60 Vbeta and 13 Jbeta primers. Clones were read by immunoSEQ multiplex PCR, and TCRdb kept only the in-frame ones, dropping some. The sample holds under 50,000 clones, about 85% seen once. Only one count was recorded for this clone. Its cognate antigen is unknown. The sequenced sample consisted of PBMCs. The origin of this receptor is a woman in her forties in good health and CMV-seropositive. V and J are TRBV11-2 and TRBJ2-1; D may be TRBD2 (5 bases). CDR3 region: CASSFTGNNEQFF. CDR3 bases: TGTGCCAGCAGCTTTACGGGGAACAATGAGCAGTTCTTC.